Shown below are 23 T cell receptor beta chains from a single sample sequenced in a study of CD8+CD57+ T cells in acquired aplastic anemia. Patients chosen for sequencing had CD8+CD57+ cells that had expanded, as shown by flow cytometry. The TCR beta profiling, which covered VDJ combination and CDR3 sequence, was carried out using genomic DNA as the template. TCRdb passed the reads through MiXCR, listing each CDR3 protein once. This table has about 120,000 distinct CDR3 sequences, roughly 55% appearing once. The source material was sorted CD4+, CD8+, or CD8+CD57+ T cells (not recorded which) from PBMCs. These receptors all stem from a human donor with aplastic anemia.

V and J are TRBV14 and TRBJ2-7; 10 bases are shared with TRBD1. Germline V gives CDR1 SGHDN, CDR2 FVKESK. The trim removed 8 bases at V and 2 bases at J, leaving 6 bases unmatched. The CDR3 runs to 14 residues. CDR3 sequence (DNA): TGTGCCAGCGGCGCCGGGACAGGGGCCTACGAGCAGTACTTC. Its protein product is CASGAGTGAYEQYF.

The gene calls are TRBV5-6 and TRBJ2-7; 7 bases match TRBD1. The CDR3 spans 16 residues. V lost 4 bases and J lost 2; bases outside the gene matches: 12. The germline V gene has CDR1 SGHDT and CDR2 YYEEEE. This CDR3 is CASSPDDRELPYEQYF. The CDR3, as DNA: TGTGCCAGCAGCCCCGACGACAGGGAATTGCCCTACGAGCAGTACTTC.

Remarks on this clonotype: The junction does not match germline at one end; this may be a read error. V and J are TRBV5-1 and TRBJ2-7; the D is unclear. CDR3 length: 14 amino acids. Germline CDR1 and CDR2: SGHRS and YFSETQ. CDR3 DNA sequence: TGCGCCAGCAGCCGGGTAGGGCAGTCCTACGAGCAGCACTTC. Translated: CASSRVGQSYEQHF.

V is TRBV19 and J is TRBJ2-5, with D possibly TRBD2 on 6 matching bases. This CDR3 is built from 14 residues. V was clipped by 3 bases and J by 5 bases, with 13 bases between them. Germline V lookup: CDR1 LNHDA, CDR2 SQIVND (reference sequence). The CDR3 region is CASSIARERETQYF. The CDR3 nucleotides are TGTGCCAGTAGTATCGCCCGGGAGCGGGAGACCCAGTACTTC.

This clonotype was seen more than once but under ten times. V gene TRBV29-1 combines with J gene TRBJ1-1, with a weak D call TRBD1 (5 bases). The V gene's germline CDR1 is SQVTM and CDR2 ANQGSEA. V dropped 6 bases and J dropped 0 bases, with 11 bases sitting between them. The CDR3 is 13 residues long. CDR3 residues: CSVSGLMNTEAFF. In DNA, the CDR3 is TGCAGCGTCTCGGGACTGATGAACACTGAAGCTTTCTTT. The variable domain in full, with the rest retrieved from reference TRBV29-1 and TRBJ1-1, is SAVISQKPSRDICQRGTSLTIQCQVDSQVTMMFWYRQQPGQSLTLIATANQGSEATYESGFVIDKFPISRPNLTFSTLTVSNMSPEDSSIYLCSVSGLMNTEAFFGQGTRLTVV.

V usage is TRBV10-1 and J usage is TRBJ2-7; possibly TRBD2 for D (6 bases). Germline lookup yields CDR1 WNHNN and CDR2 SYGVQD (reference sequence). This CDR3 is 13 amino acids long. The germline V and J ends were trimmed by 6 bases and 3 bases, with 12 bases remaining between them. CDR3 region: CASSRDLGYEQYF. CDR3 sequence (DNA): TGCGCCAGCAGCCGGGACTTAGGCTACGAGCAGTACTTC.

This sequence joins TRBV2 and TRBJ2-5; 13 bases align to TRBD2. The CDR3 loop spans 14 amino acids. V shed 9 bases and J 1 base; nucleotides not matched to a gene: 2. In germline, CDR1 is SNHLY, CDR2 FYNNEI. Here the CDR3 reads CASGLAGAQETQYF. CDR3 sequence (DNA): TGTGCCAGTGGACTAGCGGGAGCCCAAGAGACCCAGTACTTC.

The V gene is TRBV19, the J gene TRBJ1-4; 9 nucleotides match TRBD1. The J segment lost 6 bases and the V segment lost 5 bases, leaving 4 bases of the junction unmatched. The germline V gene encodes CDR1 LNHDA and CDR2 SQIVND (reference sequence). This CDR3 region has 14 residues. The CDR3 is CASSLGTGYEKLFF. Written as DNA, the CDR3 is TGTGCCAGTAGTCTCGGGACAGGGTATGAAAAACTGTTTTTT.

Many counts were recorded for this clonotype. The chain recombines TRBV11-1 with TRBJ2-1; D is unclear. Germline V gives CDR1 SGHAT, CDR2 FQDESV (reference sequence). This CDR3 has 13 residues. Trimming left V 8 bases short and J 8 bases short, with 16 bases between. Written as DNA, the CDR3 is TGTGCCAGCGGACCTGACCCTGACGATGAGCAGTTCTTC. This gives the protein CASGPDPDDEQFF.

J is TRBJ2-2 and V is TRBV24-1, with D perhaps TRBD1 (6 bases). The V gene lost 7 bases and the J gene lost 7 bases, with 9 bases spanning the gap. The CDR3 is 12 residues long. Germline values: CDR1 KGHDR, CDR2 SFDVKD. CDR3 sequence: CATRQGVGELFF. In nucleotides, the CDR3 is TGTGCCACCAGACAGGGTGTCGGGGAGCTGTTTTTT.

This clonotype was seen many times. The chain couples TRBV20-1 to TRBJ2-5; D is unresolved. Deletions cut 1 base from V and 2 bases from J, with 11 bases between. CDR1 is DFQATT and CDR2 is SNEGSKA in the germline V gene (reference sequence). This CDR3 contains 14 residues. DNA for the CDR3: TGCAGTGCTAGAGCTCCATTGGAGCAAGAGACCCAGTACTTC. Amino acids: CSARAPLEQETQYF.

At least ten counts were recorded for this clonotype. A single base separates this from a much larger clone, so it may be a read error. The chain uses TRBV7-9 and TRBJ1-5, with D uncertain. This CDR3 region has 14 residues. Germline CDR1 is SEHNR and CDR2 is FQNEAQ (reference sequence). CDR3: CASNLADGPQPQHF. CDR3 DNA sequence: TGTGCCAGCAACTTAGCGGACGGGCCTCAGCCCCAGCATTTT.

The chain is built from TRBV6-1 and TRBJ2-7; D is ambiguous. The length of the CDR3 is 16 residues. Trimming pared 4 bases from V and 1 base from J, leaving 17 bases between. Germline CDR1 is MNHNS and CDR2 is SASEGT. Here the CDR3 reads CASSVFLTGLSYEQYF. The CDR3 bases are TGTGCCAGCAGTGTATTCCTGACGGGCCTATCCTACGAGCAGTACTTC.

The gene calls are TRBV19 and TRBJ2-1; weak D call: TRBD1 (5 bases). Germline V lookup: CDR1 LNHDA, CDR2 SQIVND (reference sequence). V lost 1 base and J lost 3, with 10 bases in between. CDR3 length: 15 amino acids. The CDR3 DNA reads as TGTGCCAGTAGTATAGTTTCAGGGAACTACAATGAGCAGTTCTTC. It specifies CASSIVSGNYNEQFF. Using reference TRBV19 and TRBJ2-1 for the parts outside the CDR3, the full variable domain is DGGITQSPKYLFRKEGQNVTLSCEQNLNHDAMYWYRQDPGQGLRLIYYSQIVNDFQKGDIAEGYSVSREKKESFPLTVTSAQKNPTAFYLCASSIVSGNYNEQFFGPGTRLTVL.

This clonotype was seen repeatedly, ten times or more. The chain joins TRBV19 to TRBJ2-2; 7 bases agree with TRBD2. CDR3 size: 15 residues. Germline CDR1 is LNHDA and CDR2 is SQIVND (reference sequence). Trimming cost V 3 bases and J 3 bases; bases outside gene matches: 4. CDR3 in amino acids: CASSIFGGDTGELFF. The CDR3 bases are TGTGCCAGTAGTATCTTTGGGGGGGACACCGGGGAGCTGTTTTTT. Variable domain in full (rest from reference TRBV19 and TRBJ2-2): DGGITQSPKYLFRKEGQNVTLSCEQNLNHDAMYWYRQDPGQGLRLIYYSQIVNDFQKGDIAEGYSVSREKKESFPLTVTSAQKNPTAFYLCASSIFGGDTGELFFGEGSRLTVL.

The rearrangement links TRBV9 to TRBJ1-1; D not certain. The CDR3 runs 14 residues. V lost 3 bases, J lost 3 bases, and 12 bases lay in between. Germline CDR1 is SGDLS and CDR2 is YYNGEE. The CDR3, as DNA: TGTGCCAGCAGCGGGCGGGCCTTCGACACTGAAGCTTTCTTT. Residues: CASSGRAFDTEAFF.

The gene calls are TRBV7-3 and TRBJ2-2; D call uncertain. V was pared by 5 bases and J by 6 bases, with 7 bases between. The CDR3 has 12 residues. The germline V gene encodes CDR1 SGHTA and CDR2 FQGTGA. The CDR3 coding sequence is TGTGCCAGCAGCCGCCTCGCCGGGGAGCTGTTTTTT. Its protein product is CASSRLAGELFF.

In its sample, this clonotype was seen many times. The chain uses TRBV3-1 and TRBJ2-7; D call uncertain. This CDR3 spans 14 amino acids. V lost 1 base, J lost 2 bases, and 9 bases lay in between. Looked up from germline, CDR1 is LGHDT and CDR2 is YNNKEL (reference sequence). The CDR3 sequence is CASSQASVTYEQYF. The CDR3 bases are TGTGCCAGCAGCCAAGCAAGTGTAACCTACGAGCAGTACTTC.

This clonotype has a count of ten or more. The chain is built from TRBV11-2 and TRBJ2-5; TRBD2 might be the D (5 bases). V lost 3 bases and J lost 5, with 10 bases in between. The CDR3 extends over 13 amino acids. The germline CDR1 and CDR2 sequences are SGHAT and FQNNGV. CDR3 in DNA: TGTGCCAGCAGCTTGACACCGGGGGAGACCCAGTACTTC. This gives the protein CASSLTPGETQYF.

This clonotype was seen at least ten times. The gene calls are TRBV28 and TRBJ1-1, with a possible D match to TRBD1 (6 bases). The V gene lost 3 bases and the J gene lost 4 bases, with 15 bases spanning the gap. This CDR3 has 15 amino acids. Germline values: CDR1 MDHEN, CDR2 SYDVKM. This CDR3 is CASSLSDQGTTEAFF. The DNA of the CDR3 is TGTGCCAGCAGTTTGTCCGACCAGGGGACCACTGAAGCTTTCTTT.

For this clonotype: Relative to the germline gene, one junction end is altered; a read error may explain this. The rearrangement uses TRBV29-1 and TRBJ1-3; D is ambiguous. CDR1 SQVTM and CDR2 ANQGSEA come from the germline V gene. The CDR3 has 13 residues. The DNA for the CDR3 is TGCAGCGTTGAGAAGGGTACTGGAAATACCATATATTTT. Translated: CSVEKGTGNTIYF.

J is TRBJ2-7 and V is TRBV24-1; D perhaps matches TRBD1 (6 bases). CDR3 length: 14 residues. Germline assignment: CDR1 KGHDR and CDR2 SFDVKD. Trimming shortened V by 4 bases and J by 0 bases, and 9 bases separated the two germline ends. The CDR3 DNA reads TGTGCCACCAGTGACCCCAGGGGCTCCTACGAGCAGTACTTC. Amino acid sequence: CATSDPRGSYEQYF.

V usage is TRBV20-1 and J usage is TRBJ2-7; TRBD2 agrees at 8 bases. V was pared by 2 bases and J by 3 bases, with 3 bases of the junction left unmatched. This CDR3 region has 13 residues. CDR1 and CDR2 from the germline V gene are DFQATT and SNEGSKA (reference sequence). CDR3 region: CSARIAGSYEQYF. In DNA, the CDR3 is TGCAGTGCTAGAATAGCGGGGAGCTACGAGCAGTACTTC.